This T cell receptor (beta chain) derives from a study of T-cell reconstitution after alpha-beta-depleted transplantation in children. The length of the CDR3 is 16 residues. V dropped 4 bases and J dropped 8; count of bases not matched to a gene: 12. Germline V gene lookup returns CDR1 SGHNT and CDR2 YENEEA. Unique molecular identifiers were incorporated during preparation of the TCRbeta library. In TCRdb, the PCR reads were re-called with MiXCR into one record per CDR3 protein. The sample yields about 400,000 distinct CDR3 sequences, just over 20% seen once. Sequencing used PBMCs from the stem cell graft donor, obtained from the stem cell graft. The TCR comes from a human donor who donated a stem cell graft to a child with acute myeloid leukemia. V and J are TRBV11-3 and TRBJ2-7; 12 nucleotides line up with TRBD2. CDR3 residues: CASSSPTTSGSTQQYF. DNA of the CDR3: TGTGCCAGCAGCTCGCCAACGACTAGCGGGAGCACCCAGCAGTACTTC.